This T cell receptor (beta chain) was identified during a study of Ad26.COV2.S vaccination and SARS-CoV-2 variants. CDR3 length: 14 residues. Germline-derived CDR1 and CDR2 are SNHLY and FYNNEI. V lost 5 bases and J 2 bases, leaving 13 bases between the germline ends. Treatment here: around 19 received Ad26.COV2.S at low or high dose, single or two shots; roughly 5 received placebo; per-sample allocation not given. Following the first vaccine or placebo injection, samples were taken on day 63. In Boston, an adult donor aged 18-55 years took part. Only in-frame clones appear in the TCRdb table, and some are missing; sequencing was by immunoSEQ multiplex PCR. The profile shows over 400,000 clones, about 90% of them singletons.

The TCR was taken from a person aged 18 to 59 who received the Ad26.COV2.S COVID-19 vaccine or a placebo. This chain connects TRBV2 to TRBJ2-7, with D perhaps matching TRBD1 (6 bases). The sample consisted of peripheral blood, taken in a trial of Ad26.COV2.S vaccine versus placebo. The CDR3 sequence is CASSYQGSTYEQYF. As DNA, the CDR3 is TGTGCCAGCAGTTACCAGGGGTCGACCTACGAGCAGTACTTC.